These T cell receptor beta chains were read from a single sample in a study of Graves' ophthalmopathy and Graves' hyperthyroidism. TCRdb independently ran MiXCR on the multiplex PCR reads; one entry per CDR3 protein. The table includes tens of thousands of distinct CDR3 sequences, under 65% detected once. The material sequenced was peripheral blood. Source of these receptors: an adult man with Graves' ophthalmopathy. CDR3s include the opening cysteine and the closing phenylalanine or tryptophan. The order of the fields is CDR3 DNA, CDR3 protein, D gene, J gene, clone size, V gene. The D gene is left open where the match is weak. Size is stated for part of the rows, as once, few or many counts, or as a class when the clone is expanded.

cdr3_nt: TGCAGTGCTAGCCAGGGGGACACTGAAGCTTTCTTT; cdr3_aa: CSASQGDTEAFF; d_call: TRBD1; j_call: TRBJ1-1; clone_size: medium-sized; v_call: TRBV20-1
cdr3_nt: TGTGCCAGCAGTGAAACCCCCCCAGATACCTACGAGCAGTACTTC; cdr3_aa: CASSETPPDTYEQYF; d_call: -; j_call: TRBJ2-7; clone_size: many; v_call: TRBV2
cdr3_nt: TGTGCCACCAGCGAAGGGAAGGGGGAGACCCAGTACTTC; cdr3_aa: CATSEGKGETQYF; d_call: -; j_call: TRBJ2-5; clone_size: once; v_call: TRBV15
cdr3_nt: TGTGCCAGCAGCTTACCTAGCGGGGGGTTCAATGAGCAGTATTTT; cdr3_aa: CASSLPSGGFNEQYF; d_call: TRBD2; j_call: TRBJ2-3; clone_size: -; v_call: TRBV7-3
cdr3_nt: TGTGCCAGCAGTTACAGGTTCATGAACACTGAAGCTTTCTTT; cdr3_aa: CASSYRFMNTEAFF; d_call: -; j_call: TRBJ1-1; clone_size: many; v_call: TRBV6-5
cdr3_nt: TGTGCCAGCAGGATAGGGGTTCGGGAGACCCAGTACTTC; cdr3_aa: CASRIGVRETQYF; d_call: -; j_call: TRBJ2-5; clone_size: many; v_call: TRBV12-3/TRBV12-4
cdr3_nt: TGCAGTGCTAGCGGAGAGGGGGACTACAATGAGCAGTTCTTC; cdr3_aa: CSASGEGDYNEQFF; d_call: -; j_call: TRBJ2-1; clone_size: -; v_call: TRBV20-1
cdr3_nt: TGCAGTGTCCCTTTTAGAGTGGCTATATTCTTATGTGCTAACTATGGCTACACCTTC; cdr3_aa: CSVPFRVAIFLCANYGYTF; d_call: -; j_call: TRBJ1-2; clone_size: -; v_call: TRBV29-1
cdr3_nt: TGTGCCAGCTCACGGGGACAGGGTTACGAGCAGTACTTC; cdr3_aa: CASSRGQGYEQYF; d_call: TRBD1; j_call: TRBJ2-7; clone_size: many; v_call: TRBV18
cdr3_nt: TGTGCCAGCAGTTACTCTGGACTAGCGGGCTCCTACAATGAGCAGTTCTTC; cdr3_aa: CASSYSGLAGSYNEQFF; d_call: TRBD2; j_call: TRBJ2-1; clone_size: many; v_call: TRBV6-5
cdr3_nt: TGCAGTGCCCATAAGTCGATTGAGCAGTTCTTC; cdr3_aa: CSAHKSIEQFF; d_call: -; j_call: TRBJ2-1; clone_size: medium-sized; v_call: TRBV20-1
cdr3_nt: TGTGCCAGCAACCCTCAGGGGAACACTGAAGCTTTCTTT; cdr3_aa: CASNPQGNTEAFF; d_call: -; j_call: TRBJ1-1; clone_size: many; v_call: TRBV7-9
cdr3_nt: TGTGCCAGTGAGAGGTCGGGACATGAGCAGTTCTTC; cdr3_aa: CASERSGHEQFF; d_call: -; j_call: TRBJ2-1; clone_size: -; v_call: TRBV7-9
cdr3_nt: TGTGCCAGTAGTATAGGGACAAACAGCAATCAGCCCCAGCATTTT; cdr3_aa: CASSIGTNSNQPQHF; d_call: -; j_call: TRBJ1-5; clone_size: few; v_call: TRBV19
cdr3_nt: TGCGCCAGCAGCCAAGGCGGGGGGGGATTAGGAGAAAAACTGTTTTTT; cdr3_aa: CASSQGGGGLGEKLFF; d_call: -; j_call: TRBJ1-4; clone_size: many; v_call: TRBV4-3
cdr3_nt: TGTGCCAGCAGCGTAGACGCGGGAGGGATCAACGAGCAGTACTTC; cdr3_aa: CASSVDAGGINEQYF; d_call: TRBD2; j_call: TRBJ2-7; clone_size: -; v_call: TRBV9